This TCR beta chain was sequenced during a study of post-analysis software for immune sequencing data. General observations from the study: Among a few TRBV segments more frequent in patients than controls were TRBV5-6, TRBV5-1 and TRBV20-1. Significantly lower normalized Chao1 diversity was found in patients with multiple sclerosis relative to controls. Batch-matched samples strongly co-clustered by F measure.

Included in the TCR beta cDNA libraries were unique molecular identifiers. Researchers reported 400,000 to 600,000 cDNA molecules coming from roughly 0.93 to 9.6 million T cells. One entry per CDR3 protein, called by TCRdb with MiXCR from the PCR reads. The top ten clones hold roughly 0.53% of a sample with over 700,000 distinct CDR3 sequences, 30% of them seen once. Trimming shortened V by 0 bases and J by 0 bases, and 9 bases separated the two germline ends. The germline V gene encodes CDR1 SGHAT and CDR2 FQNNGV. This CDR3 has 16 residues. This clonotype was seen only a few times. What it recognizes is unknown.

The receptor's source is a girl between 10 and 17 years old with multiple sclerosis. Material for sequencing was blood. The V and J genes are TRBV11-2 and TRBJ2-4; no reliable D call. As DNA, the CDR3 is TGTGCCAGCAGCTTAGATCCTGGGCTAGCCAAAAACATTCAGTACTTC. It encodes CASSLDPGLAKNIQYF.